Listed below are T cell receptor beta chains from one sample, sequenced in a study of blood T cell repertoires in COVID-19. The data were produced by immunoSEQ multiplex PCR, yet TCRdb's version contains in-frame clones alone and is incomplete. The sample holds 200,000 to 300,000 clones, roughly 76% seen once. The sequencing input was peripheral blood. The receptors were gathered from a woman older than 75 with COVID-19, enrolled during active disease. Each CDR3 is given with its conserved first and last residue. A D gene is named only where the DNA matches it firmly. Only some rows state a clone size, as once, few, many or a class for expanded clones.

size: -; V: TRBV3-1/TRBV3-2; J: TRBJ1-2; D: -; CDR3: CASSQVGGPHGYTF; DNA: TGTGCCAGCAGCCAAGTCGGGGGACCCCATGGCTACACCTTC
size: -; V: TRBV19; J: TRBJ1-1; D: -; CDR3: CASRIGTRQSGVTEAFF; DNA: TGTGCCAGTAGGATTGGTACACGGCAGTCGGGAGTCACTGAAGCTTTCTTT
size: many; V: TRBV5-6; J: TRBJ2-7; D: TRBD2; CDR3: CASSFVGGLNYEQYF; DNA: TGTGCCAGCAGCTTTGTCGGGGGGTTAAACTACGAGCAGTACTTC
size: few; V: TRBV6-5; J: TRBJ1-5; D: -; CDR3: CASSYSGGTPQHF; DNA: TGTGCCAGCAGTTACTCTGGAGGAACGCCCCAGCATTTT
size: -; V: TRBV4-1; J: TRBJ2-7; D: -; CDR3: CASSQGGGSFEQYF; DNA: TGCGCCAGCAGCCAAGGGGGAGGCAGCTTCGAGCAGTACTTC
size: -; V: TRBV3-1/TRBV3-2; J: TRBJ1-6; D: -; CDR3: CASSQDEVRNSPLHF; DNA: TGTGCCAGCAGCCAAGATGAGGTGAGAAATTCACCCCTCCACTTT
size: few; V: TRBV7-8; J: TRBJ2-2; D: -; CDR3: CASSLGQEGGELFF; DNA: TGTGCCAGCAGCTTAGGTCAAGAGGGCGGGGAGCTGTTTTTT
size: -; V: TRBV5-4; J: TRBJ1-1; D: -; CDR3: CASSLEAGKNTEAFF; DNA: TGTGCCAGCAGCTTGGAGGCAGGGAAGAACACTGAAGCTTTCTTT
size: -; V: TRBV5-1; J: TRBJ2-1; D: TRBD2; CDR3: CASSPQVGAGGYNEQFF; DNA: TGCGCCAGCAGCCCTCAGGTGGGGGCGGGGGGCTACAATGAGCAGTTCTTC
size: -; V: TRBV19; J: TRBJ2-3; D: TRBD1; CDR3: CASSGRDREADTQYF; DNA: TGTGCCAGTAGTGGCCGGGACAGGGAAGCAGATACGCAGTATTTT
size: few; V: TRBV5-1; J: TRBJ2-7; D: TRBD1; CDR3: CASSLTTGIASYEQYF; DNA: TGCGCCAGCAGCCTTACGACAGGGATAGCCTCCTACGAGCAGTACTTC
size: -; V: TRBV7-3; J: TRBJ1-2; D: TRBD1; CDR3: CASSPRQGAGYTF; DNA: TGTGCCAGCAGCCCACGACAGGGGGCAGGCTACACCTTC
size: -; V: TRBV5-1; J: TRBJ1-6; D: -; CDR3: CASRQDNSPLHF; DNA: TGCGCCAGCAGACAAGATAATTCACCCCTCCACTTT
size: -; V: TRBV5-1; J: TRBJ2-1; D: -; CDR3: CASSLFSSYNEQFF; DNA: TGCGCCAGCAGCTTGTTTAGCTCCTACAATGAGCAGTTCTTC
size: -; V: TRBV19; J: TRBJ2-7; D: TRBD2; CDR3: CASMASGSYEQYF; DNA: TGTGCCAGTATGGCTAGCGGTTCCTACGAGCAGTACTTC
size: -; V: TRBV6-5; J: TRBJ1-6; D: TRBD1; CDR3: CASTPRGAANSPLHF; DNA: TGTGCCAGCACCCCCAGGGGGGCCGCTAATTCACCCCTCCACTTT
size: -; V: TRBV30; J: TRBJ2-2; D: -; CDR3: CAWSVPHTFSTGELFF; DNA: TGTGCCTGGAGTGTACCGCATACGTTTAGCACCGGGGAGCTGTTTTTT
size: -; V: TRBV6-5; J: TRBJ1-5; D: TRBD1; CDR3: CATEQGARQPQHF; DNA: TGTGCCACCGAACAGGGGGCCAGGCAGCCCCAGCATTTT
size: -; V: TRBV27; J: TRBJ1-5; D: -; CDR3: CASSSRQTSANQPQHF; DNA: TGTGCCAGCAGTTCCCGACAGACGAGTGCTAACCAGCCCCAGCATTTT
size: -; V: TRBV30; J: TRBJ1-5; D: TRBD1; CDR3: CAWSVQGAGNQPQHF; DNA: TGTGCCTGGAGTGTACAGGGGGCTGGCAATCAGCCCCAGCATTTT
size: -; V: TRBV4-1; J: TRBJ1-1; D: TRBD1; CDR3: CASSHTGASEAFF; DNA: TGCGCCAGCAGCCACACAGGGGCAAGTGAAGCTTTCTTT
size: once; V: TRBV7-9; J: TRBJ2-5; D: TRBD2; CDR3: CASSLNRASPRGETQYF; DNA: TGTGCCAGCAGCTTAAATCGGGCTAGCCCGCGGGGGGAGACCCAGTACTTC
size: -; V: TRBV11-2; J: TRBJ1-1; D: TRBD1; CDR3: CASSFPPGQGTEAFF; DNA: TGTGCCAGCAGCTTCCCTCCGGGACAGGGGACTGAAGCTTTCTTT
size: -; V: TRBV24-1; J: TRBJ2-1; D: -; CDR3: CATILGGELEQFF; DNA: TGTGCCACTATTTTGGGAGGAGAATTGGAGCAGTTCTTC
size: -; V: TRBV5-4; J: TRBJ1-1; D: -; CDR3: CASSKGQSTFEAFF; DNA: TGTGCCAGCAGCAAAGGACAGTCGACGTTTGAAGCTTTCTTT
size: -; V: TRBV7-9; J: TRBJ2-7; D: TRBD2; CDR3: CASSLSGSNYEQYF; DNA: TGTGCCAGCAGCCTTAGCGGGAGTAACTACGAGCAGTACTTC
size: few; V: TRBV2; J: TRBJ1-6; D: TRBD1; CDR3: CASSDRGLFNSPLHF; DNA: TGTGCCAGCAGTGACAGGGGGCTATTCAATTCACCCCTCCACTTT
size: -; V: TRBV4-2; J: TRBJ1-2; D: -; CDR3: CASSQDLGAMSNYGYTF; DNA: TGTGCCAGCAGCCAAGATCTGGGGGCGATGTCGAACTATGGCTACACCTTC
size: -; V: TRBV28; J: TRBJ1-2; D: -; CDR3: CASGYRENGYTF; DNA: TGTGCCAGCGGTTACAGGGAGAATGGCTACACCTTC
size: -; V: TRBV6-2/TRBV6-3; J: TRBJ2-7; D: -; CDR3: CASSNSLYEQYF; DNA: TGTGCCAGCAGTAATAGTCTCTACGAGCAGTACTTC
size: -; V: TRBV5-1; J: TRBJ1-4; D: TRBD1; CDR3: CASSLEGTGAAQNEKLFF; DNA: TGCGCCAGCAGCTTGGAGGGGACAGGGGCGGCCCAAAATGAAAAACTGTTTTTT